This T cell receptor (beta chain) was found in a study of blood T cell repertoires in COVID-19. Looking at the study overall: Some COVID-19 samples were acute and others convalescent; all came from the United States, Italy and Spain.

This CDR3 spans 15 amino acids. Germline V gives CDR1 MNHEY, CDR2 SVGAGI. V was trimmed by 4 bases and J by 1 base, leaving 14 bases between them. In the authors' workflow: Quantification of nucleated cells was approximated via reference gene primer amplification. Clones were sequenced by immunoSEQ multiplex PCR, and TCRdb holds only the in-frame ones, with some missing. V, J and clone size were drawn from that table, and D and trimming were deduced from the DNA. In the table there are roughly 110,000 clones, roughly 88% of which are singletons. This chain joins TRBV6-5 and TRBJ2-7; maybe TRBD2 (6 bases). This TCR derives from a man in his fifties with active or convalescent COVID-19. The sequencing sample was made of peripheral blood. CDR3 in DNA: TGTGCCAGCAGTTTGGAGGAGGGCCGTTCCTACGAGCAGTACTTC. Encoded protein: CASSLEEGRSYEQYF.